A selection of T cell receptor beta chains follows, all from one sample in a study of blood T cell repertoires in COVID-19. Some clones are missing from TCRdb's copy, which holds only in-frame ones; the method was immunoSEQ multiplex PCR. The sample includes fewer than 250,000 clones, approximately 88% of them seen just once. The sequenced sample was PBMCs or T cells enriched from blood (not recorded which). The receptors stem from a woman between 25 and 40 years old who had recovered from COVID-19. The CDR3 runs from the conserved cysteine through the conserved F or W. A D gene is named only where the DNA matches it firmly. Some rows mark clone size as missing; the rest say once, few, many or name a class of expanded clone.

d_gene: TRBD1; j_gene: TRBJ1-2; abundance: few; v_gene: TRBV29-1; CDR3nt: TGCAGCGTTGTGGGACAGTCTAACTATGGCTACACCTTC; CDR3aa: CSVVGQSNYGYTF
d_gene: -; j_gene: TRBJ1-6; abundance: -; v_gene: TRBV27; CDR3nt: TGTGCCAGCAGATACAGGGCCCCCTATAATTCACCCCTCCACTTT; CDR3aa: CASRYRAPYNSPLHF
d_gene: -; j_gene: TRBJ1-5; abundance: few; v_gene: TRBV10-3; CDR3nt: TGTGCCATCAGTGATAGACAGCCCAATCAGCCCCAGCATTTT; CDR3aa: CAISDRQPNQPQHF
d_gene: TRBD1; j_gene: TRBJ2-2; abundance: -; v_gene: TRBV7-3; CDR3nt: TGTGCCAGCAGCGGACAGGTCCTCACCGGGGAGCTGTTTTTT; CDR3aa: CASSGQVLTGELFF
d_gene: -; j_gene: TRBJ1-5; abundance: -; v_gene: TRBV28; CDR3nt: TGTGCCAGCAGTTTAGGGTGGGGGGAGGATCAGCCCCAGCATTTT; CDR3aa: CASSLGWGEDQPQHF
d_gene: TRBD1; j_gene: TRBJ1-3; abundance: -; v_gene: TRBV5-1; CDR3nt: TGCGCCAGCAGCTCCAGACAGGGTGCTGGAAACACCATATATTTT; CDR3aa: CASSSRQGAGNTIYF
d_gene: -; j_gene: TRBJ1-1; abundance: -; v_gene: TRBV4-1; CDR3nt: TGCGCCAGCAGCCCAGGGACATCTTACGGGGACACTGAAGCTTTCTTT; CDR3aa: CASSPGTSYGDTEAFF
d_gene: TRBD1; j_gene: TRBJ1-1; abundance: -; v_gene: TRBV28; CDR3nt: TGTGCCAGCAGTACTACAGGGGAGGCTGAAGCTTTCTTT; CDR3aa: CASSTTGEAEAFF
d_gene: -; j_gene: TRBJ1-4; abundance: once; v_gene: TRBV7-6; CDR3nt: TGTGCCAGCAGCTTAGACAGGGTAGACGAAAAACTGTTTTTT; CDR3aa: CASSLDRVDEKLFF
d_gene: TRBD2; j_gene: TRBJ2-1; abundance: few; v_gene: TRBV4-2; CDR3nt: TGTGCCAGCAGCCAAGGTATGGCTAGCGGGGGAGTTTACAATGAGCAGTTCTTC; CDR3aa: CASSQGMASGGVYNEQFF
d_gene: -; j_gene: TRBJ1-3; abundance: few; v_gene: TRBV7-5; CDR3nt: TGTGCCAGAAGCTTAATGGGGACAGGGCGCCTCTCTGGAAACACCATATATTTT; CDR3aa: CARSLMGTGRLSGNTIYF
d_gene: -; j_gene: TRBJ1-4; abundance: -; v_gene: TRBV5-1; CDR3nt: TGCGCCAGCAGCGACGGGGGAACCTCGAATGAAAAACTGTTTTTT; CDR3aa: CASSDGGTSNEKLFF
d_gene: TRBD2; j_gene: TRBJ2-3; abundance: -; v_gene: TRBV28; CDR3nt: TGTGCCAGCAAGCGACTAGCGGACACAGATACGCAGTATTTT; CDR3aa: CASKRLADTDTQYF
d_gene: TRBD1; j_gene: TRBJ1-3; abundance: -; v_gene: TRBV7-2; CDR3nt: TGTGCCAGCAGCCCTCTCCCGACAGGGGTCTATGGAAACACCATATATTTT; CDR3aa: CASSPLPTGVYGNTIYF
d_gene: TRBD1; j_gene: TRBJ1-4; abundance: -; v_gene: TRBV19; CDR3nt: TGTGCCAGTAAGGTTCAGGGGGCTGACGAAAAACTGTTTTTT; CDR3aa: CASKVQGADEKLFF
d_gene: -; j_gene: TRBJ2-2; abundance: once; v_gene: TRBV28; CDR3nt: TGTGCCAGCAGTTCGAGCTCACGGGCGGGAACCGGGGAGCTGTTTTTT; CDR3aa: CASSSSSRAGTGELFF
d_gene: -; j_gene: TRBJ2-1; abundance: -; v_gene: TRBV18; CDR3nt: TGTGCCAGCTCACCAAGAGACGGGGGGCTCTACAATGAGCAGTTCTTC; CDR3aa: CASSPRDGGLYNEQFF
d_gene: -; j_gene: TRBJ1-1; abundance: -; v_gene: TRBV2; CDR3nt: TGTGCCAGCGGGGTTGACAGGCGGAACACTGAAGCTTTCTTT; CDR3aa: CASGVDRRNTEAFF
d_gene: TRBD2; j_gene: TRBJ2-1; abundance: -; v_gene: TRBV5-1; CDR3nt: TGCGCCAGCAGCTTGATAGCGGGGCACTACAATGAGCAGTTCTTC; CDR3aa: CASSLIAGHYNEQFF
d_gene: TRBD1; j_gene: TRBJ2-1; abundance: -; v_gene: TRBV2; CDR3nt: TGTGCCAGCAGAAGTGACAGGGGGGCACTTTACAATGAGCAGTTCTTC; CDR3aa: CASRSDRGALYNEQFF
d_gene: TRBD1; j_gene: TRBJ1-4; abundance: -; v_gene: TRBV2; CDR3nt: TGTGCCAGCAGGCGACAGGGTGAAAAACTGTTTTTT; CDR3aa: CASRRQGEKLFF
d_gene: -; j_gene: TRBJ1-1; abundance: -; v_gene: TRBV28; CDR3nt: TGTGCCAGCTCTTGGGGAGGGGCGGCTGGGACTGAAGCTTTCTTT; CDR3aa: CASSWGGAAGTEAFF
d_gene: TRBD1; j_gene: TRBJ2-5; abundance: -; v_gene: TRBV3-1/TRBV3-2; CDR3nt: TGTGCCAGCAGCCAAGATCGGATCGACGGGACAGGGAGAAGAGAGACCCAGTACTTC; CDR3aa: CASSQDRIDGTGRRETQYF
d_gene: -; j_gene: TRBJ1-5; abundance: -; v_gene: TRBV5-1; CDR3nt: TGCGCCAGCAGCTTGGAGCCTAATAGCAATCAGCCCCAGCATTTT; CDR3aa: CASSLEPNSNQPQHF
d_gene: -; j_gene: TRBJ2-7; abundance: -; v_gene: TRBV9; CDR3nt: TGTGCCAGCAGCGTAAGCCAGGGTTACGAGCAGTACTTC; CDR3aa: CASSVSQGYEQYF
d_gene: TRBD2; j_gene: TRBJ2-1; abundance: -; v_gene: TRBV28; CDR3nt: TGTGCCAGCAGCGGACTAGCGGGCCCTCTCTCCTACAATGAGCAGTTCTTC; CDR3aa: CASSGLAGPLSYNEQFF
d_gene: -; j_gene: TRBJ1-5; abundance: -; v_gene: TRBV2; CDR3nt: TGTGCCAGCGAATTCGGGGTTAGCAATCAGCCCCAGCATTTT; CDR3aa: CASEFGVSNQPQHF
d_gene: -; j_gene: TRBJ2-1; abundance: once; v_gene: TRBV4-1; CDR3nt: TGCGCCAGCAGCCAAGATCACGCCAGGGCCCCTTCCTACAATGAGCAGTTCTTC; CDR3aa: CASSQDHARAPSYNEQFF
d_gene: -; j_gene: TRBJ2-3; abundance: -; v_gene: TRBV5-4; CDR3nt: TGTGCCAGCAGCTATGCGGGCATAGATACGCAGTATTTT; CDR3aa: CASSYAGIDTQYF
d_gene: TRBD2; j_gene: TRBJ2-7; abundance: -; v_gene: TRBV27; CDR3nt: TGTGCCAGCCAGTCCTTCGGGACTAGCTTTTCCCACGAGCAGTACTTC; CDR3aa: CASQSFGTSFSHEQYF
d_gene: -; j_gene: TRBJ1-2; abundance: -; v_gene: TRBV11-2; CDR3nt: TGTGCCAGCAGCTCCGAGCCCCGGTCATCCTATGGCTACACCTTC; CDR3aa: CASSSEPRSSYGYTF
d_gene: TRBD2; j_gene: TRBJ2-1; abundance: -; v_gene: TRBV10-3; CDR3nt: TGTGCCATCAGTCCGGGACTAGCGGACAATGAGCAGTTCTTC; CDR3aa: CAISPGLADNEQFF
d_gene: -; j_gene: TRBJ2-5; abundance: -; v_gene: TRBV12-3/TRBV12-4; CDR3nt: TGTGCCAGCAGTCAAGGGGAAACCCAGTACTTC; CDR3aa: CASSQGETQYF
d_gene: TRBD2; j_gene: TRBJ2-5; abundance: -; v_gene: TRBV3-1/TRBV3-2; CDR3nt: TGTGCCAGCAGCCAAGGGCTGGCGGGGGGCCGGGAGACCCAGTACTTC; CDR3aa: CASSQGLAGGRETQYF
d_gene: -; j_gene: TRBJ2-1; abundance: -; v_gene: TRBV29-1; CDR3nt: TGCAGCGCTCAAGATAGGGGGAGTTACAATGAGCAGTTCTTC; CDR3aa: CSAQDRGSYNEQFF
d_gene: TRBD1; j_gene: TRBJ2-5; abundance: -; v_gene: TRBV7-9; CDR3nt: TGTGCCAGCAGCTTCGACAGGGAGCGAGAGACCCAGTACTTC; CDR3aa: CASSFDRERETQYF
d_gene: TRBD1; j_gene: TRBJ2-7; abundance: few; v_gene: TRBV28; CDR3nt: TGTGCCAGCACCACGGGACAGTTCTACGAGCAGTACTTC; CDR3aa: CASTTGQFYEQYF
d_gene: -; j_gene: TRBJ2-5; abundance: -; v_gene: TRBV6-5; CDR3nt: TGTGCCAGCAGTCGGTGGCAGGCTCAAGAGACCCAGTACTTC; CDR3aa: CASSRWQAQETQYF
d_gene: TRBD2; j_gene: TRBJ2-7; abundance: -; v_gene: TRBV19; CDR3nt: TGTGCCAGTAGTATAGATTCAGCGGGGGGAACCTACGAGCAGTACTTC; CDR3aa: CASSIDSAGGTYEQYF
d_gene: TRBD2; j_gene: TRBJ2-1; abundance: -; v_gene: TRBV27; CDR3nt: TGTGCCAGCAGTTTGGTGACTAGCGTCGATGAGCAGTTCTTC; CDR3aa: CASSLVTSVDEQFF
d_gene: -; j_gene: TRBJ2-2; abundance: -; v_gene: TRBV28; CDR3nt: TGTGCCAGCAGTTTATCCCGCCCGACAGACTACACCGGGGAGCTGTTTTTT; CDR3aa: CASSLSRPTDYTGELFF
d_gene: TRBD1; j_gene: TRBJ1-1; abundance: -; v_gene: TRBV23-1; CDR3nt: TGCGCCAGCAGTCAATCTATAGGGACAGGGTACACTGAAGCTTTCTTT; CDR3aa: CASSQSIGTGYTEAFF
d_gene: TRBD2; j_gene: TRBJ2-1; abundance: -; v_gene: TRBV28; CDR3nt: TGTGCCAGCAGTTTGGGGACTAGCGGAGCGAGGGGGTTTGGGCAGTTCTTC; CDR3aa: CASSLGTSGARGFGQFF
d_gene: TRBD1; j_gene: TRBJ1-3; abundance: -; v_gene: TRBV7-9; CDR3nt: TGTGCCAGCAGCCCCTTAACAGGGGGCTTTAGCAACACCATATATTTT; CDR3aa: CASSPLTGGFSNTIYF
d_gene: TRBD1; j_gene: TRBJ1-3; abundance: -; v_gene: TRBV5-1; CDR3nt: TGCGCCAGCAGCTTTGGGACAGGAGGAAACACCATATATTTT; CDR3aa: CASSFGTGGNTIYF
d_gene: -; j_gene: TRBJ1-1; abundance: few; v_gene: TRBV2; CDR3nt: TGTGCCAGCAGCGCCCCAGACAGGAACACTGAAGCTTTCTTT; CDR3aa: CASSAPDRNTEAFF
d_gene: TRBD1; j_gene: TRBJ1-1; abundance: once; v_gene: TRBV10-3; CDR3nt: TGTGCCATCAGGGGGACAGGGCGGGACACTGAAGCTTTCTTT; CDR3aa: CAIRGTGRDTEAFF
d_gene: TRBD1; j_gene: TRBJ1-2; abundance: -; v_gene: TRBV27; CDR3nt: TGTGCCAGCAGTGTCCAAACAGGGGGCGCGTATGGCTACACCTTC; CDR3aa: CASSVQTGGAYGYTF
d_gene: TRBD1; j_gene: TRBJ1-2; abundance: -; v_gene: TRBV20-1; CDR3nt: TGCAGTGCTACAGGGGGCGGCTACACCTTC; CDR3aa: CSATGGGYTF
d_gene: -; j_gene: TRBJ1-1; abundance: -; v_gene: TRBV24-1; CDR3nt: TGTGCCACCAGTGATTTTGGGGGCGCGAATGAAGCTTTCTTT; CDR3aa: CATSDFGGANEAFF
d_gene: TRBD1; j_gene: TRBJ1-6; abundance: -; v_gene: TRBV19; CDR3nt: TGTGCCAGTAGTACCCTCGGGACAGGGCAATCACCCCTCCACTTT; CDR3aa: CASSTLGTGQSPLHF
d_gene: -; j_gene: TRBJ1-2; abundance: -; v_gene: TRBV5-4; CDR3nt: TGTGCCAGCAGTACGGCCAGGAAATATGGCTACACCTTC; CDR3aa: CASSTARKYGYTF
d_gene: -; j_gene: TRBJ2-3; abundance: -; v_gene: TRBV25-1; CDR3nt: TGTGCCAGCAGCCAACCTCGGAGCTCTCAGGGTACGCAGTATTTT; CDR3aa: CASSQPRSSQGTQYF